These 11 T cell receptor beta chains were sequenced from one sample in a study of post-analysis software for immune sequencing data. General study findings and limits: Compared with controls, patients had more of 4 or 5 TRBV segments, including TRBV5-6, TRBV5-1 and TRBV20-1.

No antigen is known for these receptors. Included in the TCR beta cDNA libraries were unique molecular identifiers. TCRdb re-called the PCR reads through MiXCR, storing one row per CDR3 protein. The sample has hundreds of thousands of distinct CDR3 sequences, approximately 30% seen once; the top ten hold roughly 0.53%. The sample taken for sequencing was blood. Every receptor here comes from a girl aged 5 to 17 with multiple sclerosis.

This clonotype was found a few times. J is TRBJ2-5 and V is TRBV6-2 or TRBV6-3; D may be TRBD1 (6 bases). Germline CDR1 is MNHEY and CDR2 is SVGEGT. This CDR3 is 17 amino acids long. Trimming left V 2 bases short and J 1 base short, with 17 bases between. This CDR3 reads CASSYLGQISVQETQYF. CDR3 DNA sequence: TGTGCCAGCAGTTACCTCGGACAGATAAGCGTCCAAGAGACCCAGTACTTC.

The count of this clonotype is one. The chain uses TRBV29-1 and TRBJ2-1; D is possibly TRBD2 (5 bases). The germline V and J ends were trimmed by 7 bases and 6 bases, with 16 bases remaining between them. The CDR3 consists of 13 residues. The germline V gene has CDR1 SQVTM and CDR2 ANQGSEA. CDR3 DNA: TGCAGCGGCACGCGGGTTAACCGCAATGAGCAGTTCTTC. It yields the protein CSGTRVNRNEQFF.

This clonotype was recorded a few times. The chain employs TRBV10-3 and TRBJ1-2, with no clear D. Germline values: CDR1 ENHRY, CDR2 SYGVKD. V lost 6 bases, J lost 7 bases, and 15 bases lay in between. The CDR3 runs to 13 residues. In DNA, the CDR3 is TGTGCCATCAGGCCCTCCGGTGACGGTGGCTACACCTTC. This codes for CAIRPSGDGGYTF.

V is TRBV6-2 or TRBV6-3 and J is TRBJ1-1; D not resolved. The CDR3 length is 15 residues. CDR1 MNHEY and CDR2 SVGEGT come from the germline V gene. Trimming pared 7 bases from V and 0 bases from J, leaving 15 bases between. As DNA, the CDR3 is TGTGCCAGCACCCACGGTAACAGAGTGAACACTGAAGCTTTCTTT. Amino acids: CASTHGNRVNTEAFF.

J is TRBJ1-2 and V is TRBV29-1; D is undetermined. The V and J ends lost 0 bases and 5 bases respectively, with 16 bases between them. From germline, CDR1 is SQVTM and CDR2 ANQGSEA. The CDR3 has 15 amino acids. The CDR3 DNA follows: TGCAGCGTTGAAGAAGGTGCCAAGAAGAGTTATGGCTACACCTTC. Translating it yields CSVEEGAKKSYGYTF.

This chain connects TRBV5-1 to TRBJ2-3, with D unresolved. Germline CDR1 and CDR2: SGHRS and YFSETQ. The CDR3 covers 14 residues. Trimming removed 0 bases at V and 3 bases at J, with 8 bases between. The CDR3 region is CASSLEVRTDTQYF. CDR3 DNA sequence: TGCGCCAGCAGCTTGGAGGTCAGAACAGATACGCAGTATTTT.

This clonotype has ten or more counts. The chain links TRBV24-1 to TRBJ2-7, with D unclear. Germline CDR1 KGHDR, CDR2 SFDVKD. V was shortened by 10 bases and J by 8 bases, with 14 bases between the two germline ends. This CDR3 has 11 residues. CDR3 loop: CATSHEMKQYF. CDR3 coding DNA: TGTGCCACTTCCCACGAGATGAAGCAGTACTTC.

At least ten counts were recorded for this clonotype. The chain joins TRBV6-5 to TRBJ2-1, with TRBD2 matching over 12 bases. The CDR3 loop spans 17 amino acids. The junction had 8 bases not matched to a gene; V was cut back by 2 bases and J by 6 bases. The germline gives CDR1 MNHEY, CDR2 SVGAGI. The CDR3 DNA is TGTGCCAGCAGTTACCACCGACTAGCGGGAGTTATCAATGAGCAGTTCTTC. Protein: CASSYHRLAGVINEQFF.

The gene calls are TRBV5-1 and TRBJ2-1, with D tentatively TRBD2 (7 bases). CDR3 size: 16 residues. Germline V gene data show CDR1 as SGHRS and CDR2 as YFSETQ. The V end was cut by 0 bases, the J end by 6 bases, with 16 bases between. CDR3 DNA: TGCGCCAGCAGCTTGGAGTTGGGGGGGGCCGGCAATGAGCAGTTCTTC. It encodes CASSLELGGAGNEQFF.

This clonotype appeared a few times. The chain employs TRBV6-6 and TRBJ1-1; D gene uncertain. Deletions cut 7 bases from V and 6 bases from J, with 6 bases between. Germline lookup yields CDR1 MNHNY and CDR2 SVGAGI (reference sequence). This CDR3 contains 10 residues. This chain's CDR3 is CASNGPEAFF. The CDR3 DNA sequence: TGTGCCAGCAACGGACCTGAAGCTTTCTTT.

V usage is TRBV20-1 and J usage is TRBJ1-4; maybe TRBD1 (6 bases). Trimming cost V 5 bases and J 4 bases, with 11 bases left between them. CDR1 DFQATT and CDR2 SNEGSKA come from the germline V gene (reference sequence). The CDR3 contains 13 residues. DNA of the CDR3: TGCAGTGCTGCGGGACAACTTAATGAAAAACTGTTTTTT. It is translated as CSAAGQLNEKLFF.